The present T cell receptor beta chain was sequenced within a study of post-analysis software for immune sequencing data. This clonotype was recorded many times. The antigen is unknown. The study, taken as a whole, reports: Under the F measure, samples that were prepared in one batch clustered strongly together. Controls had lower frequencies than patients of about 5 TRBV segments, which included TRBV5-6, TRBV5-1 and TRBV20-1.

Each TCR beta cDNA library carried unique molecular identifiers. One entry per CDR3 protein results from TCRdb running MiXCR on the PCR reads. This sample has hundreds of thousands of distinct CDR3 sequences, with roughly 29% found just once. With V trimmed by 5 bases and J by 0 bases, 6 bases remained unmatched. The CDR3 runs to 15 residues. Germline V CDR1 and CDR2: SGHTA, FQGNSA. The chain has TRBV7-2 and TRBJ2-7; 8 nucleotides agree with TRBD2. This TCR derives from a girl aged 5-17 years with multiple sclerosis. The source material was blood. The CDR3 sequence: CASSVTSGSSYEQYF. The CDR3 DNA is TGTGCCAGCAGCGTAACTAGCGGCAGCTCCTACGAGCAGTACTTC.